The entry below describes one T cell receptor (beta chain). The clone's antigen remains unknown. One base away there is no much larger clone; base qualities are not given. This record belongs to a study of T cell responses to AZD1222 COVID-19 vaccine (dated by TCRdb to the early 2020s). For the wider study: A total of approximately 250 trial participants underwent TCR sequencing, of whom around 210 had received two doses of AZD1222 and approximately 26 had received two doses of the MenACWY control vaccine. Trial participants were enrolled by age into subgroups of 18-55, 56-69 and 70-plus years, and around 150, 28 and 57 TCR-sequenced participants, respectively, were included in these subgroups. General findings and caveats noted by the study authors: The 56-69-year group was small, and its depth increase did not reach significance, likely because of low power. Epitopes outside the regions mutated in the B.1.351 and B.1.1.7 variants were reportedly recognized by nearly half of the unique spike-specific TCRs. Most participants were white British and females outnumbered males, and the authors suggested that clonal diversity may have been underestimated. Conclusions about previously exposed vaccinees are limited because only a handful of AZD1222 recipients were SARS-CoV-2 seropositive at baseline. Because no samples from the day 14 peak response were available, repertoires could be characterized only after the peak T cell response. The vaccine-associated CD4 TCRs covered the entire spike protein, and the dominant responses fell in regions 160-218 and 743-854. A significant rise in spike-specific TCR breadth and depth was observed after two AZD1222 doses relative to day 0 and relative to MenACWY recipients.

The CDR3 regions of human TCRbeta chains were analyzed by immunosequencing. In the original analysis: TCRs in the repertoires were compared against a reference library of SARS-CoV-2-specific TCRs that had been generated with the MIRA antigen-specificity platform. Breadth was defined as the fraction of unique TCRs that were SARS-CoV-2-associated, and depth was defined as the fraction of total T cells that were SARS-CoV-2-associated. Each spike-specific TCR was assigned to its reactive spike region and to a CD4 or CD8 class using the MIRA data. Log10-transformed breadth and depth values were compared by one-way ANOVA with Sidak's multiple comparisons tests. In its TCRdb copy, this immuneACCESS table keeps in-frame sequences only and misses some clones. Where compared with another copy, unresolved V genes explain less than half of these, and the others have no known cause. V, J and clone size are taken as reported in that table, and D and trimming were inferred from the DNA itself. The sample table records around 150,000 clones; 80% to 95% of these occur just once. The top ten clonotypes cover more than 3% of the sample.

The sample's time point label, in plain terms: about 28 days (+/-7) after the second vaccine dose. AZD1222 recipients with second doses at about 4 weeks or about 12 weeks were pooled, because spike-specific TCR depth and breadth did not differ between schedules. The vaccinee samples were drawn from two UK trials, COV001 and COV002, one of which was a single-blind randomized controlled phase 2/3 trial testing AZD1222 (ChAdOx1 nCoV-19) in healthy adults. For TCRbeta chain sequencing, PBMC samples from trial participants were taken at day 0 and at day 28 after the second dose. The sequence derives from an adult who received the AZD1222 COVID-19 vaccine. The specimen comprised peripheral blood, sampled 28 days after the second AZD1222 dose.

The CDR3 reads as follows: CASSAGTDSGNTIYF. The nucleotides read TGCGCCAGCAGCGCGGGGACCGACTCTGGAAACACCATATATTTT. The sequence joins TRBV5-1 to TRBJ1-3, with TRBD1 as a weak D call on 5 bases. From the germline V gene, CDR1 is SGHRS and CDR2 is YFSETQ. Inclusive of the bounding cysteine and phenylalanine, the CDR3 is 15 residues long. Here the CDR3 DNA is all that survives: 45 bases in frame from base 1. At the junction V is shortened by 4 bases and J by 0 bases, with 11 bases in between. Here the CDR3 is joined to the reference TRBV5-1 and TRBJ1-3 genes, and the full variable domain is: KAGVTQTPRYLIKTRGQQVTLSCSPISGHRSVSWYQQTPGQGLQFLFEYFSETQRNKGNFPGRFSGRQFSNSRSEMNVSTLELGDSALYLCASSAGTDSGNTIYFGEGSWLTVV.